These 18 T cell receptor beta chains were sequenced from one sample in a study of regulatory T cells in long-lasting Graves disease. Researchers made TCR beta libraries by using iRepertoire HTBI primers and running Arm-PCR on CDR3 regions. TCRdb ran MiXCR on the multiplex PCR reads and lists one entry per CDR3 protein. The sample holds more than 350,000 distinct CDR3 sequences, roughly a fifth seen once. Time point in this sample: persistent/refractory GD, antithyroid drugs over 5 years with positive TRAb. PBMCs provided the RNA from which the TCR library was made. Here the sequenced sample was peripheral blood mononuclear cells (PBMCs), taken when the disease was refractory, from a patient treated with antithyroid drugs. The receptors originated from a female donor with Graves disease.

This clonotype was seen a single time. The chain combines TRBV16 with TRBJ1-1; 10 bases line up with TRBD1. V lost 1 base, J lost 0 bases, and 8 bases stayed unmatched. Germline-derived CDR1 and CDR2 are KGHSY and FQNENV. CDR3 size: 18 residues. The CDR3 DNA reads TGTGCCAGCAGCCAATTCTGGACAGGGGGAATGGTGAACACTGAAGCTTTCTTT. Amino acid sequence: CASSQFWTGGMVNTEAFF.

This clonotype was recorded at least ten times. The V gene is TRBV7-9, the J gene TRBJ2-5; D perhaps matches TRBD2 (6 bases). There are 17 residues in the CDR3. Trimming left V 5 bases short and J 3 bases short, with 22 bases between. Germline values: CDR1 SEHNR, CDR2 FQNEAQ (reference sequence). The CDR3 nucleotides are TGTGCCAGCAGCCCCCGCTCAGAGGAGGGAAGAGAAGAGACCCAGTACTTC. It is translated as CASSPRSEEGREETQYF.

This clonotype was counted once. The V gene is TRBV11-2, the J gene TRBJ2-3; D is unclear. CDR1 and CDR2 (germline): SGHAT, FQNNGV. V gave up 4 bases and J gave up 9 bases, with 11 bases separating them. This CDR3 region has 12 residues. CDR3 sequence: CASSSLLLTQYF. CDR3 DNA sequence: TGTGCCAGCAGCTCGCTCTTATTAACGCAGTATTTT.

The chain links TRBV20-1 to TRBJ1-2, with D maybe TRBD1 (6 bases). The V gene lost 4 bases and the J gene lost 8 bases, with 14 bases spanning the gap. Germline CDR1 DFQATT, CDR2 SNEGSKA (reference sequence). CDR3 size: 12 residues. The CDR3 protein is CSATIHGGGYTF. As DNA, the CDR3 is TGCAGTGCTACCATACACGGGGGCGGCTACACCTTC.

This chain connects TRBV5-6 to TRBJ2-7, with a possible D match to TRBD2 (6 bases). The CDR3 has 14 amino acids. V was pared by 4 bases and J by 2 bases, with 13 bases between. Per germline, CDR1 SGHDT and CDR2 YYEEEE. The CDR3 sequence is CASSPGSGAYEQYF. CDR3 DNA: TGTGCCAGCAGCCCGGGGTCGGGAGCCTACGAGCAGTACTTC.

This clonotype came up many times. This chain joins TRBV28 and TRBJ2-7, with TRBD1 matching 7 bases. Per germline, CDR1 MDHEN and CDR2 SYDVKM. The CDR3 covers 15 residues. V trimming: 4 bases; J trimming: 2 bases; junction bases outside the gene matches: 8. CDR3 DNA: TGTGCCAGCAGTTCCCCGGGACAGACGCCCTACGAGCAGTACTTC. It encodes CASSSPGQTPYEQYF.

A few counts support this clonotype. This rearrangement joins TRBV3-1 to TRBJ2-7; 7 bases are a match to TRBD2. The CDR3 contains 12 residues. V lost 1 base to trimming and J lost 6 bases; unmatched junction nucleotides: 0. CDR1 LGHDT and CDR2 YNNKEL come from the germline V gene (reference sequence). CDR3 sequence reads: CASSQGGGEQYF. The CDR3, as DNA: TGTGCCAGCAGCCAAGGGGGGGGCGAGCAGTACTTC.

This clonotype was seen ten or more times. V gene TRBV10-3 combines with J gene TRBJ1-1; 10 bases are shared with TRBD1. Germline V gene sequence: CDR1 ENHRY, CDR2 SYGVKD. The CDR3 sequence is 15 residues long. Losses at the gene ends were 0 bases for V and 4 bases for J; bases not matched to a gene: 2. CDR3 DNA: TGTGCCATCAGTGAGTCAAGGACAGGGGGCACTGAAGCTTTCTTT. This translates into CAISESRTGGTEAFF.

This clonotype came up a few times. This chain uses TRBV6-5 with TRBJ2-7, with TRBD2 matching over 8 bases. The V gene's germline CDR1 is MNHEY and CDR2 SVGAGI. The CDR3 is made up of 14 amino acids. V lost 0 bases and J lost 4; bases outside the gene matches: 2. The CDR3 nucleotides are TGTGCCAGCAGTTACTCGGGCGGGAGGTACGAGCAGTACTTC. Translating gives CASSYSGGRYEQYF.

This clonotype was seen a few times. This sequence joins TRBV20-1 and TRBJ1-2, with D possibly matching TRBD1 (6 bases). The CDR3 is made up of 14 amino acids. The V end was cut by 3 bases, the J end by 4 bases, with 15 bases between. Germline values: CDR1 DFQATT, CDR2 SNEGSKA (reference sequence). Written as DNA, the CDR3 is TGCAGTGCTAGGGTACAGGGTCTCGGCTATGGCTACACCTTC. The encoded protein is CSARVQGLGYGYTF.

This clonotype appeared many times. This chain uses TRBV27 with TRBJ2-5; 9 bases align to TRBD1. The CDR3 is made up of 14 amino acids. V lost 3 bases, J lost 5 bases, and 4 bases stayed unmatched. Germline-derived CDR1 and CDR2 are MNHEY and SMNVEV (reference sequence). In DNA, the CDR3 is TGTGCCAGCAGTTTGACAGGGGGTTCGGAGACCCAGTACTTC. Translation: CASSLTGGSETQYF.

This clonotype was seen only a few times. The rearrangement joins TRBV19 to TRBJ1-2; 11 bases are shared with TRBD1. The CDR3 is 14 residues long. Germline CDR1 LNHDA, CDR2 SQIVND (reference sequence). With V trimmed by 6 bases and J by 7 bases, 7 bases remained unmatched. The CDR3 DNA sequence: TGTGCCAGTAGCCAAGGACAGGGGGCGAGTGGCTACACCTTC. Amino acid sequence: CASSQGQGASGYTF.

This clonotype was picked up a small number of times. The chain carries TRBV18 and TRBJ2-7; D unclear. V was pared by 2 bases and J by 3 bases, with 8 bases between. There are 13 residues in the CDR3. Germline CDR1 reads KGHSH; CDR2 reads LQKENI. CDR3 bases: TGTGCCAGCTCACCAAGAAGGTACTACGAGCAGTACTTC. It encodes CASSPRRYYEQYF. Full variable domain (rest looked up from reference TRBV18 and TRBJ2-7): NAGVMQNPRHLVRRRGQEARLRCSPMKGHSHVYWYRQLPEEGLKFMVYLQKENIIDESGMPKERFSAEFPKEGPSILRIQQVVRGDSAAYFCASSPRRYYEQYFGPGTRLTVT.

Ten or more counts support this clonotype. The chain employs TRBV6-9 and TRBJ2-7; 8 nucleotides line up with TRBD2. Germline V gene lookup returns CDR1 MNHGY and CDR2 SVAAGI. The CDR3 spans 15 residues. The V gene end was trimmed by 3 bases and the J gene end by 4 bases; junction bases not matched to a gene: 8. CDR3 loop: CASSYSGTRPYEQYF. The CDR3 nucleotides read TGTGCCAGCAGTTACTCCGGGACTAGGCCATACGAGCAGTACTTC.

In this sample, this clonotype turned up a few times. The V and J genes are TRBV7-7 and TRBJ2-2; 8 nucleotides line up with TRBD1. Per the germline V gene, CDR1 is SSHAT and CDR2 is FNYEAQ (reference sequence). The CDR3 extends over 16 amino acids. V trimming: 5 bases; J trimming: 4 bases; junction bases outside the gene matches: 9. As DNA, the CDR3 is TGTGCCAGCAGCCAACGCCAGGGGGCAGGCACCGGGGAGCTGTTTTTT. This gives the protein CASSQRQGAGTGELFF.

This clonotype has a count of ten or more. The chain combines TRBV11-3 with TRBJ2-7, with a possible D match to TRBD2 (6 bases). The CDR3 loop spans 13 amino acids. The germline gives CDR1 SGHNT, CDR2 YENEEA. V was cut by 5 bases and J by 8 bases, with 16 bases left in between. The CDR3 sequence: CASSRGTGEQQYF. CDR3 bases: TGTGCCAGCAGCAGAGGAACGGGGGAGCAGCAGTACTTC.

In this sample, this clonotype turned up many times. The CDR3 nucleotides are TGTGCCAGCAGTGAGCGACGGACGGACTCCTACGAGCAGTACTTC. Translating it yields CASSERRTDSYEQYF. The chain has TRBV6-1 and TRBJ2-7, with D uncertain. V lost 3 bases and J 0 bases, leaving 12 bases between the germline ends. The CDR3 runs 15 residues. CDR1 is MNHNS and CDR2 is SASEGT in the germline V gene.

This clonotype was counted at least ten times. The chain joins TRBV28 to TRBJ2-1; D uncertain. The germline V gene encodes CDR1 MDHEN and CDR2 SYDVKM. The CDR3 spans 15 residues. The V and J ends lost 2 bases and 0 bases respectively, with 8 bases between them. CDR3 in amino acids: CASSLGVHSYNEQFF. The CDR3 nucleotides read TGTGCCAGCAGTTTAGGGGTTCACTCCTACAATGAGCAGTTCTTC. Based on the CDR3 plus reference TRBV28 and TRBJ2-1, the full variable domain is DVKVTQSSRYLVKRTGEKVFLECVQDMDHENMFWYRQDPGLGLRLIYFSYDVKMKEKGDIPEGYSVSREKKERFSLILESASTNQTSMYLCASSLGVHSYNEQFFGPGTRLTVL.